These 27 T cell receptor beta chains came from one sample sequenced in a study of molecular identifiers for immune sequencing clone quantification. TCRdb ran MiXCR on the PCR reads and lists one entry per CDR3 protein. The sample holds hundreds of thousands of distinct CDR3 sequences, 25% seen once. The sample comprised naive CD8+ T cells from blood, with Jurkat cell RNA spiked in. Subset in this sample: FACS-sorted CD8+CD4-CCR7+CD45RA+ naive T cells. These receptors came from a human donor in good health. Some libraries in this study had Jurkat cell RNA spiked in.

This clonotype turned up a few times. The gene calls are TRBV7-9 and TRBJ1-4; 7 bases map to TRBD1. The CDR3 spans 15 residues. V trimming: 5 bases; J trimming: 7 bases; junction bases outside the gene matches: 10. Germline V gene data show CDR1 as SEHNR and CDR2 as FQNEAQ (reference sequence). As DNA, the CDR3 is TGTGCCAGCAGCCCGCCGGGACAGTTCAGTGAAAAACTGTTTTTT. Amino acid sequence: CASSPPGQFSEKLFF.

This clonotype was seen at least ten times. The genes are TRBV15 and TRBJ1-1, with a tentative D call TRBD1 (6 bases). The V end lost 8 bases, the J end lost 0 bases, and 10 bases lay between the germline ends. Germline CDR1 reads LNHNV; CDR2 reads YYDKDF (reference sequence). The CDR3 sequence is 13 residues long. The CDR3 sequence is CATSRTVNTEAFF. CDR3 in DNA: TGTGCCACCTCCCGGACAGTGAACACTGAAGCTTTCTTT. The variable domain in full, completed from reference TRBV15 and TRBJ1-1, reads DAMVIQNPRYQVTQFGKPVTLSCSQTLNHNVMYWYQQKSSQAPKLLFHYYDKDFNNEADTPDNFQSRRPNTSFCFLDIRSPGLGDTAMYLCATSRTVNTEAFFGQGTRLTVV.

This clonotype was counted a few times. This sequence joins TRBV7-6 and TRBJ2-2, with TRBD2 as a possible D gene (5 bases). Trimming shortened V by 4 bases and J by 2 bases, and 17 bases separated the two germline ends. Germline values: CDR1 SGHVS, CDR2 FNYEAQ. The CDR3 has 17 amino acids. In nucleotides, the CDR3 is TGTGCCAGCAGCTATATTCGGGAAGGAGCTAACACCGGGGAGCTGTTTTTT. Amino acids: CASSYIREGANTGELFF.

The chain couples TRBV28 to TRBJ2-3; D remains ambiguous. Germline V gene sequence: CDR1 MDHEN, CDR2 SYDVKM. Trimming took off 7 bases at V and 2 bases at J, with 22 bases between the two ends. The CDR3 totals 17 residues. Written as DNA, the CDR3 is TGTGCCAGCAAACCCCGCTCCGCAGCCTTAAACACAGATACGCAGTATTTT. It yields the protein CASKPRSAALNTDTQYF.

V is TRBV20-1 and J is TRBJ1-2; unclear D gene. CDR1 and CDR2 from the germline V gene are DFQATT and SNEGSKA (reference sequence). This CDR3 is built from 11 residues. V lost 3 bases and J 4 bases, leaving 6 bases between the germline ends. The CDR3 spells CSASPAYGYTF. The CDR3 DNA reads as TGCAGTGCTAGCCCGGCCTATGGCTACACCTTC.

CDR3 loop: CASSFGVYYEQYF. CDR3 in DNA: TGTGCCAGTAGTTTCGGGGTTTACTACGAGCAGTACTTC. The chain employs TRBV19 and TRBJ2-7, with D tentatively TRBD2 (5 bases). Germline V gene data show CDR1 as LNHDA and CDR2 as SQIVND (reference sequence). The CDR3 is 13 residues long. With 5 bases removed from V and 3 bases from J, the gap between germline ends came to 11 bases.

This clonotype was seen ten or more times. V usage is TRBV29-1 and J usage is TRBJ2-1, with D perhaps being TRBD1 or TRBD2 (5 bases each). The germline V gene encodes CDR1 SQVTM and CDR2 ANQGSEA. V lost 3 bases and J 16 bases, leaving 28 bases between the germline ends. This CDR3 comprises 15 residues. The CDR3 protein is CSVEGVGTPSHTRFF. CDR3 in DNA: TGCAGCGTTGAGGGAGTCGGGACGCCAAGCCATACCCGTTTCTTC.

A single count supports this clonotype. A much larger clone lies a single base off, so this may be a read error. The genes are TRBV27 and TRBJ2-3, with unresolved D. This CDR3 is 11 amino acids long. V was cut by 11 bases and J by 6 bases, with 12 bases left in between. The V gene's germline CDR1 is MNHEY and CDR2 SMNVEV (reference sequence). In DNA form, the CDR3 reads TGTGCCCCCAAGGTACGGGATACGCAGTATTTT. It encodes CAPKVRDTQYF.

In regard to this clonotype: Given a much more abundant clone one base away, this may be a read error. V is TRBV9 and J is TRBJ1-2, with TRBD1 matching 7 bases. The CDR3 consists of 15 residues. Germline lookup yields CDR1 SGDLS and CDR2 YYNGEE. The CDR3 loop reads CVSSPPRGPDYGYTF. DNA of the CDR3: TGTGTCAGCAGCCCCCCGAGGGGGCCCGACTATGGCTACACCTTC.

Only a few counts were recorded for this clonotype. The chain has TRBV10-3 and TRBJ2-7; 9 bases match TRBD1. The CDR3 has 13 amino acids. V gave up 7 bases and J gave up 5 bases; unmatched junction bases: 6. In germline, CDR1 is ENHRY, CDR2 SYGVKD. CDR3 loop: CAITGTGWNEQYF. CDR3 DNA sequence: TGTGCCATCACAGGGACAGGGTGGAACGAGCAGTACTTC.

The rearrangement joins TRBV11-2 to TRBJ1-2; 7 positions agree with TRBD1. The CDR3 length is 15 residues. The V and J ends lost 4 bases and 5 bases, in that order; junction bases with no gene match: 10. CDR1 SGHAT and CDR2 FQNNGV come from the germline V gene. The CDR3 is CASSSGGQNNYGYTF. The CDR3 nucleotides read TGTGCCAGCAGCTCCGGGGGACAGAACAATTATGGCTACACCTTC.

The rearrangement joins TRBV2 to TRBJ2-1; 7 bases are a match to TRBD1. Looked up from germline, CDR1 is SNHLY and CDR2 is FYNNEI. The ends lost 10 bases at V and 7 bases at J; junction bases unmatched: 7. The CDR3 loop spans 12 amino acids. This chain's CDR3 is CANSPQGNEQFF. CDR3 nucleotides: TGTGCCAACTCCCCACAGGGGAATGAGCAGTTCTTC.

The chain combines TRBV2 with TRBJ1-3; a possible D gene is TRBD1 (6 bases). Trimming pared 5 bases from V and 0 bases from J, leaving 20 bases between. Germline V gene sequence: CDR1 SNHLY, CDR2 FYNNEI. The CDR3 is 18 residues long. CDR3 residues: CASSRNEPGTSSGNTIYF. Here the CDR3 DNA reads TGTGCCAGCAGTCGAAACGAACCGGGGACAAGCTCTGGAAACACCATATATTTT.

This chain uses TRBV10-3 with TRBJ2-1, with D hard to call. V was trimmed by 4 bases and J by 5 bases, leaving 12 bases between them. CDR1 and CDR2 (germline): ENHRY, SYGVKD. The CDR3 has 14 residues. The CDR3 DNA reads as TGTGCCATCAGTGCCGTCTCTATAGACAATGAGCAGTTCTTC. This codes for CAISAVSIDNEQFF.

The sample holds many counts of this clonotype. The genes are TRBV19 and TRBJ2-4; 7 bases map to TRBD1. CDR1 and CDR2 from the germline V gene are LNHDA and SQIVND (reference sequence). This CDR3 comprises 14 residues. Trimming cost V 7 bases and J 1 base; bases outside gene matches: 4. In DNA, the CDR3 is TGTGCCAGTACGTTGGGACAGGCCAAAAACATTCAGTACTTC. Translating gives CASTLGQAKNIQYF. Looking up the rest from reference TRBV19 and TRBJ2-4 gives the full variable domain: DGGITQSPKYLFRKEGQNVTLSCEQNLNHDAMYWYRQDPGQGLRLIYYSQIVNDFQKGDIAEGYSVSREKKESFPLTVTSAQKNPTAFYLCASTLGQAKNIQYFGAGTRLSVL.

This clonotype was picked up many times. Its ends do not fully match the called genes, so a read error is possible. V is TRBV7-9 and J is TRBJ2-7; D remains unclear. The CDR3 totals 15 residues. The germline V gene encodes CDR1 SEHNR and CDR2 FQNEAQ (reference sequence). The DNA for the CDR3 is TGCGCCAGCAGCTTGGCTCCAGGAACCGACTACGAGCAGTACTTC. Translating gives CASSLAPGTDYEQYF.

This clonotype was seen a few times. The germline gene is not matched at one end of the junction; a read error may be the cause. V is TRBV5-6 and J is TRBJ2-2; 9 bases agree with TRBD1. CDR1 SGHDT and CDR2 YYEEEE come from the germline V gene. The CDR3 is made up of 15 amino acids. CDR3 region: CASSQDRGDTGGLFF. Written as DNA, the CDR3 is TGTGCCAGCAGCCAGGACAGGGGTGACACCGGGGGGCTGTTTTTT.

This clonotype has ten or more counts. The chain couples TRBV19 to TRBJ2-7, with D maybe TRBD1 (5 bases). The CDR3 is made up of 13 amino acids. The germline V gene encodes CDR1 LNHDA and CDR2 SQIVND (reference sequence). V was trimmed by 9 bases and J by 1 base, leaving 13 bases between them. CDR3 coding DNA: TGTGCCAGCAGCCCCGCAGGGTCCTACGAGCAGTACTTC. Amino acids: CASSPAGSYEQYF.

In this sample, this clonotype turned up a few times. V usage is TRBV27 and J usage is TRBJ2-7; 9 bases align to TRBD1. There are 13 residues in the CDR3. The J segment lost 6 bases and the V segment lost 5 bases, leaving 5 bases of the junction unmatched. Germline CDR1 reads MNHEY; CDR2 reads SMNVEV (reference sequence). Here the CDR3 DNA reads TGTGCCAGCAGTCCACAGGGGGCCGGCGAGCAGTACTTC. Protein: CASSPQGAGEQYF.

This chain joins TRBV27 and TRBJ2-3; TRBD2 aligns across 14 bases. The trim removed 2 bases at V and 2 bases at J, leaving 9 bases unmatched. CDR1 MNHEY and CDR2 SMNVEV come from the germline V gene (reference sequence). This CDR3 comprises 19 residues. In DNA form, the CDR3 reads TGTGCCAGCAGTTTAACGCCGGGACTAGCGGGGGCGCACACAGATACGCAGTATTTT. Its translation: CASSLTPGLAGAHTDTQYF.

This chain links TRBV19 with TRBJ1-5; D remains ambiguous. The ends were cut back, 7 bases at V and 5 bases at J, with 15 bases in the middle. CDR3 size: 14 residues. Germline V lookup: CDR1 LNHDA, CDR2 SQIVND (reference sequence). CDR3 bases: TGTGCCAGTATTCGGGGTAGGGAGGATCAGCCCCAGCATTTT. This encodes CASIRGREDQPQHF.

This clonotype was seen ten or more times. The chain uses TRBV4-1 and TRBJ1-6, with 7 bases matching TRBD1. Germline V CDR1 and CDR2: MGHRA, YSYEKL. V lost 0 bases to trimming and J lost 7 bases; unmatched junction nucleotides: 6. The CDR3 length is 16 residues. DNA of the CDR3: TGCGCCAGCAGCCAAGATCTGACACAGGGGAATTCACCCCTCCACTTT. Its translation is CASSQDLTQGNSPLHF.

The chain recombines TRBV19 with TRBJ1-4; no definite D call. Germline V gene lookup returns CDR1 LNHDA and CDR2 SQIVND (reference sequence). CDR3 length: 14 residues. With 6 bases removed from V and 1 base from J, the gap between germline ends came to 9 bases. This CDR3 is CASSETLTNEKLFF. The CDR3, as DNA: TGTGCCAGTAGCGAGACACTAACTAATGAAAAACTGTTTTTT.

The rearrangement joins TRBV7-6 to TRBJ2-7; D call uncertain. CDR3 length equals 13 residues. The V gene's germline CDR1 is SGHVS and CDR2 FNYEAQ. Trimming pared 4 bases from V and 3 bases from J, leaving 10 bases between. This CDR3 reads CASSSGRNYEQYF. The DNA of the CDR3 is TGTGCCAGCAGCTCCGGACGGAACTACGAGCAGTACTTC.

The V and J genes are TRBV6-5 and TRBJ2-2, with D hard to call. Looked up from germline, CDR1 is MNHEY and CDR2 is SVGAGI. CDR3 length: 12 amino acids. Trimming shortened V by 2 bases and J by 8 bases, and 6 bases separated the two germline ends. This CDR3 reads CASSYPLGELFF. DNA of the CDR3: TGTGCCAGCAGTTACCCGCTTGGGGAGCTGTTTTTT.

The chain uses TRBV4-2 and TRBJ2-1, with 7 nucleotides matching TRBD2. The CDR3 covers 16 residues. The V gene's germline CDR1 is LGHNA and CDR2 YNFKEQ. The ends lost 0 bases at V and 4 bases at J; junction bases unmatched: 6. In DNA, the CDR3 is TGTGCCAGCAGCCAAGAAGGTGCGGGAGAGTACAATGAGCAGTTCTTC. It encodes CASSQEGAGEYNEQFF.

This clonotype has ten or more counts. CDR3: CASSRRDGEQETQYF. The CDR3 region has the DNA TGTGCCAGCAGCCGTCGGGACGGAGAGCAAGAGACCCAGTACTTC. The chain couples TRBV3-1 to TRBJ2-5; D is possibly TRBD1 or TRBD2 (5 bases each). Looked up from germline, CDR1 is LGHDT and CDR2 is YNNKEL (reference sequence). Trimming took off 4 bases at V and 2 bases at J, with 14 bases between the two ends. CDR3 length equals 15 residues.